This T cell receptor (beta chain) comes out of a study of T cell responses to AZD1222 COVID-19 vaccine. The ends were cut back, 3 bases at V and 7 bases at J, with 13 bases in the middle. The CDR3 covers 14 residues. Germline V gene data show CDR1 as MDHEN and CDR2 as SYDVKM. Data came from immunoSEQ multiplex PCR; TCRdb stores just in-frame clones and leaves some out. The repertoire has more than 70,000 clones, 80% to 95% of them found once; the top ten carry under 35%. Pooled samples include second doses given at about 4 or 12 weeks. V usage is TRBV28 and J usage is TRBJ2-1; D possibly matches TRBD1 or TRBD2 (6 bases each). The TCR sequence derives from an adult who received the AZD1222 COVID-19 vaccine. The specimen was peripheral blood, collected 28 days after the second AZD1222 dose. In DNA, the CDR3 is TGTGCCAGCAGTTTCTGGGGGGCGCGGAATGAGCAGTTCTTC. Its protein product is CASSFWGARNEQFF.